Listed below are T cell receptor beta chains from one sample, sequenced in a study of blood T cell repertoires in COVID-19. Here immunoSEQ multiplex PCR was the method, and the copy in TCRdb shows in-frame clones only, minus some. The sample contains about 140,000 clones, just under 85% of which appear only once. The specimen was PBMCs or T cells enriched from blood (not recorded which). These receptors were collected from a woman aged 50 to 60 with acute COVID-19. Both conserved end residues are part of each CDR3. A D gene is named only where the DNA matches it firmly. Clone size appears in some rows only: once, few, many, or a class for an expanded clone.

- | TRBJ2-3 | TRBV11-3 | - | TGTGCCAGCAGCTTGGTGGCAGGGGTGGGAGATACGCAGTATTTT | CASSLVAGVGDTQYF
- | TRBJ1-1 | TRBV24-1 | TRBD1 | TGTGCCACTGAATCTCTCGGACAGGGACCTTTGGCAGCTTTCTTT | CATESLGQGPLAAFF
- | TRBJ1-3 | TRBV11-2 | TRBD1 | TGTGCCAGCAGCCCCGACAGGGGCTCTGGAAACACCATATATTTT | CASSPDRGSGNTIYF
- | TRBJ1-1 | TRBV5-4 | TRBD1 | TGTGCCAGCAAGAGGGGGCTAAGCACTGAAGCTTTCTTT | CASKRGLSTEAFF
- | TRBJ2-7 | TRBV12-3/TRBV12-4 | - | TGTGCCAGCAGCAAACAGGTGAGAAGCGAGCAGTACTTC | CASSKQVRSEQYF
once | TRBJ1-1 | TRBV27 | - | TGTGCCAGCAGCTCCCGGGAGAGGAACACTGAAGCTTTCTTT | CASSSRERNTEAFF
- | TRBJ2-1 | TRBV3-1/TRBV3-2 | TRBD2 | TGTGCCAGCAGCCCCGTCGCGGGAGTTACCGATGAGCAGTTCTTC | CASSPVAGVTDEQFF
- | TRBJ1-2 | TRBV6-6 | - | TGTGCCAGCAGTACCTGCAGGGCTGACTATGGCTACACCTTC | CASSTCRADYGYTF
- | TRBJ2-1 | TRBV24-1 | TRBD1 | TGTGCCACCAGTGTCGACAGGGGCTTAGGCGGGGAGCAGTTCTTC | CATSVDRGLGGEQFF
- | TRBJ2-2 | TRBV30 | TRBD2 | TGTGCCGCGCCTGGGGCTAGCGGGATTACCGGGGAGCTGTTTTTT | CAAPGASGITGELFF
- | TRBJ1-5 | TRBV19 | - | TGTGCCAGTAGTATCGGAACTAAGGGGAGCAATCAGCCCCAGCATTTT | CASSIGTKGSNQPQHF
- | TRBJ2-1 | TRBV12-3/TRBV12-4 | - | TGTGCCAGCAGTTTGGGTAGCCTTGAGCAGTTCTTC | CASSLGSLEQFF
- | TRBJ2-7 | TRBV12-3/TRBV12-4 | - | TGTGCCAGCTGTTTAAATGGTGCGGACGAGCAGTACTTC | CASCLNGADEQYF
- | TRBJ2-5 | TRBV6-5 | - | TGTGCCAGCAGCATTCGGGGGTCGGGGAAAGAGACCCAGTACTTC | CASSIRGSGKETQYF
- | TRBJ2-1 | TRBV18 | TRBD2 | TGTGCCAGTTCCCTAGCGGGAGGGTCCTACAATGAGCAGTTCTTC | CASSLAGGSYNEQFF
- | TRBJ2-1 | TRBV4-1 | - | TGCGCCAGCAGCCGAGACTATAACAATGAGCAGTTCTTC | CASSRDYNNEQFF
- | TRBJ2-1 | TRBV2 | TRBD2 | TGTGCCAGCAGAAACCCGGGAGGGCCTGGTGAGCAGTTCTTC | CASRNPGGPGEQFF
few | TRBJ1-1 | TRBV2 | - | TGTGCCAGCCTGTTAGGGGCCAACACTGAAGCTTTCTTT | CASLLGANTEAFF
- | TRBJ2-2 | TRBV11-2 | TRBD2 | TGTGCCAGCAGCCCCCAGACGACTAGCGGGTTTCTGACCGGGGAGCTGTTTTTT | CASSPQTTSGFLTGELFF
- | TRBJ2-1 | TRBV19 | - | TGTGCCAGTAGCTTCAGGGTTGGTGAGCAGTTCTTC | CASSFRVGEQFF
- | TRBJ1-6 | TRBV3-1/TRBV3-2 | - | TGTGCCAGCAGCCAAGGCCAACTCCGCTATAATTCACCCCTCCACTTT | CASSQGQLRYNSPLHF
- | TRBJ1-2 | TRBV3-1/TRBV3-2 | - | TGTGCCAGCAGCCAATATAGTCGCTCCAACTATGGCTACACCTTC | CASSQYSRSNYGYTF
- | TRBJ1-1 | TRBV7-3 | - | TGTGCCAGCAGCTTAAGCCCGGATGCGGGGACTGAAGCTTTCTTT | CASSLSPDAGTEAFF
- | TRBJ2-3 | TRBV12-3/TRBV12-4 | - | TGTGCCCTAATCTTCGAGGGTACGCAGTATTTT | CALIFEGTQYF
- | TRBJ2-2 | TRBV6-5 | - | TGTGCCAGTGCCAGGGTTTTGAACACCGGGGAGCTGTTTTTT | CASARVLNTGELFF
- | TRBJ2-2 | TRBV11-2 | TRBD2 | TGTGCCAGCAGCGGCGTAAAGCGGGAGTTGGATATTCCCGGGGAGCTGTTTTTT | CASSGVKRELDIPGELFF
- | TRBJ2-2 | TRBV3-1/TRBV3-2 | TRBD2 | TGTGCCAGCAGCCCACCGGGACTAGCGGGAGGATTCACCGGGGAGCTGTTTTTT | CASSPPGLAGGFTGELFF
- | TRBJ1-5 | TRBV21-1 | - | TGTGCCAGCAGCAATACATCAGGGAACGGCAATCAGCCCCAGCATTTT | CASSNTSGNGNQPQHF
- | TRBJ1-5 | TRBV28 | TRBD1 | TGTGCCAGCAGTTTAGGAGTGGGAGGGACAGGGGGGAATCAGCCCCAGCATTTT | CASSLGVGGTGGNQPQHF
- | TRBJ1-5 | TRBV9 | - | TGTGCCAGCAGCCGGGAGGGTCTCGGTCAGCCCCAGCATTTT | CASSREGLGQPQHF
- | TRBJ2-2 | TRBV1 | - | TGCACCAGCAGCCGTCAGCGGGAGAACACCGGGGAGCTGTTTTTT | CTSSRQRENTGELFF
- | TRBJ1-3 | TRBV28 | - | TGTGCCAGCAGCCTACAGCACTCTGGAAACACCATATATTTT | CASSLQHSGNTIYF
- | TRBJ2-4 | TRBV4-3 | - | TGCGCCAGCAGCCAAGAGGCAGGAGGGATAGCCAAAAACATTCAGTACTTC | CASSQEAGGIAKNIQYF
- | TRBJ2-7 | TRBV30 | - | TGTGCCTGGAATGCCGAACCAGGGGAGCAGTACTTC | CAWNAEPGEQYF
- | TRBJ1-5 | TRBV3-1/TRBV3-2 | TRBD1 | TGTGCCAGCAGCCACTCAGGGGGTGGGCAGCCCCAGCATTTT | CASSHSGGGQPQHF
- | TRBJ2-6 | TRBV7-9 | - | TGTGCCAGCAGCTTAGATTCAGTCCGCTCTGGGGCCAACGTCCTGACTTTC | CASSLDSVRSGANVLTF
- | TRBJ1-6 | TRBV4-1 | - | TGCGCCAGCAGCCATCCTGAGCAGGGGTATTATAATTCACCCCTCCACTTT | CASSHPEQGYYNSPLHF
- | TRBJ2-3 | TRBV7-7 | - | TGTGCTAGCAGCCCGGGGGCGGGAGCCGCAGATACGCAGTATTTT | CASSPGAGAADTQYF
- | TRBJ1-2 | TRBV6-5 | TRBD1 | TGTGCGGGTGGGGACAGACTGTCTAACTATGGCTACACCTTC | CAGGDRLSNYGYTF
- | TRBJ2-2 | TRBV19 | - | TGTGCCAGCACAATACACAGTGCGAACACCGGGGAGCTGTTTTTT | CASTIHSANTGELFF
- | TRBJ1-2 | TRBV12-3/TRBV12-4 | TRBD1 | TGTGCCAGCAGCGGGGGACAGGTGCCGGACACCTTC | CASSGGQVPDTF
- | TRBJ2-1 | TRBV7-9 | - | TGTGCCAGCACCTCAACTAGTCTTGGCTACAATGAGCAGTTCTTC | CASTSTSLGYNEQFF
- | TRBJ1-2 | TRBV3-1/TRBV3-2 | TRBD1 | TGTGCCAGCAGCCAAGGACAGGGGAAGTCTCTCGGCTACACCTTC | CASSQGQGKSLGYTF
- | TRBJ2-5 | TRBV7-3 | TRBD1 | TGTGCCAGCAGCCCGGGACAGTTACAAGAGACCCAGTACTTC | CASSPGQLQETQYF
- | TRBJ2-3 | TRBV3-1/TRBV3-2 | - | TGTGCCAGCAGCCAAGATCTGAGCACAGATACGCAGTATTTT | CASSQDLSTDTQYF
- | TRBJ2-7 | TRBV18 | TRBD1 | TGTGCCAGCTCACTGACGACGGGGCAGGGGGCAATGCACGAGCAGTACTTC | CASSLTTGQGAMHEQYF
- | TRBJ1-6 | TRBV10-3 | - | TGTGCCATCAGTGGTCTTGGCGGAACAAATTCACCCCTCCACTTT | CAISGLGGTNSPLHF
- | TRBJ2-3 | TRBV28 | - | TGTGCCAGCAGTTCTCAGGGAAGGGATACGCAGTATTTT | CASSSQGRDTQYF
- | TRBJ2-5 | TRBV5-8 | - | TGTGCCAGCAGGATAATCCGGGTGGGAGAGACCCAGTACTTC | CASRIIRVGETQYF
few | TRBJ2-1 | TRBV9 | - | TGTGCCAGCAGCGTACAGGGTAACAATGAGCAGTTCTTC | CASSVQGNNEQFF
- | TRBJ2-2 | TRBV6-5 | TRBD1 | TGTGCCAGCAGGGGGACAGGGATAAACACCGGGGAGCTGTTTTTT | CASRGTGINTGELFF
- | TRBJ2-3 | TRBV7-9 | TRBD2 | TGTGCCAGCAGCTTAGATCCTCAGCTAGCGGGGCTCACAGATACGCAGTATTTT | CASSLDPQLAGLTDTQYF
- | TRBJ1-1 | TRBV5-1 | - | TGCGCCAGCAGCTTGGCCGAGGGGTCCGGGGGAACGTCTGAAGCTTTCTTT | CASSLAEGSGGTSEAFF